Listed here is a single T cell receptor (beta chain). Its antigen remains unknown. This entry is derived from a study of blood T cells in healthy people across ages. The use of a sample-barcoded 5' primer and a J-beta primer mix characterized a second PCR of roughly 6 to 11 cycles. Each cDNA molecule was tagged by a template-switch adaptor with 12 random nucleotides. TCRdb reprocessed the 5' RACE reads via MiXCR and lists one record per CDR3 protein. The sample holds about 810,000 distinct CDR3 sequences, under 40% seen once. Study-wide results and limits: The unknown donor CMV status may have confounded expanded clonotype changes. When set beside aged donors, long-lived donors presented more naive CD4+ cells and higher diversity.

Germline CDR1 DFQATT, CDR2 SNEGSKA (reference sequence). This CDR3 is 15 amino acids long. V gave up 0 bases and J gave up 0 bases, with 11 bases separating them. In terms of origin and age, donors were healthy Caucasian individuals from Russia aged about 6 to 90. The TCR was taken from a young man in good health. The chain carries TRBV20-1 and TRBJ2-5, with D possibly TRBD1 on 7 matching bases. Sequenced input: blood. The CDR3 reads CSARDTRGDQETQYF. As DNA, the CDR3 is TGCAGTGCTAGAGATACCAGGGGGGACCAAGAGACCCAGTACTTC.